The present T cell receptor (beta chain) was sequenced within a study of T cell responses to AZD1222 COVID-19 vaccine. The overall study: Recipients boosted at about 4 weeks or about 12 weeks are pooled.

CDR1 and CDR2 from the germline V gene are WSHSY and SAAADI. V shed 7 bases and J shed 2 bases, with 10 bases lying between them. There are 13 residues in the CDR3. Study-level points and caveats: The study sampled repertoires only after the peak T cell response. It should be noted that donors were predominantly white British and more often female, and clonal diversity was possibly underestimated.

About this clone: Antigen: not known.

Here immunoSEQ multiplex PCR was the method, and the copy in TCRdb shows in-frame clones only, minus some. The data contain some 140,000 clones, approximately 90% of them singletons. Material: peripheral blood, obtained on day 0 of AZD1222 vaccination. This receptor was taken from an adult in good health. The V call is TRBV10-2, the J call TRBJ2-3, with D uncertain. CDR3 sequence: CASISGFTDTQYF. CDR3 in DNA: TGCGCCAGCATCTCGGGCTTCACAGATACGCAGTATTTT.